This note documents a single T cell receptor beta chain sequence. As yet, its antigen is unknown. This specimen belongs to a study of T cell responses to AZD1222 COVID-19 vaccine. Study conclusions and caveats: White British ancestry dominated among donors, who included more females, and clonal diversity was possibly underestimated.

V lost 3 bases, J lost 9 bases, and 18 bases stayed unmatched. The V gene's germline CDR1 is SGHDT and CDR2 YYEEEE. The CDR3 loop spans 18 amino acids. Only in-frame clones appear in the TCRdb table, and some are missing; sequencing was by immunoSEQ multiplex PCR. The data contain over 100,000 clones, around 83% of them singletons. Sample: peripheral blood, taken on day 0 of AZD1222 vaccination. This chain connects TRBV5-6 to TRBJ1-6, with 7 bases fitting TRBD1. This sequence originates from an adult in good health. The DNA for the CDR3 is TGTGCCAGCAGCTCCTCCTTCCCCGACAGGGATGCATTTTCACCCCTCCACTTT. This sequence encodes CASSSSFPDRDAFSPLHF.